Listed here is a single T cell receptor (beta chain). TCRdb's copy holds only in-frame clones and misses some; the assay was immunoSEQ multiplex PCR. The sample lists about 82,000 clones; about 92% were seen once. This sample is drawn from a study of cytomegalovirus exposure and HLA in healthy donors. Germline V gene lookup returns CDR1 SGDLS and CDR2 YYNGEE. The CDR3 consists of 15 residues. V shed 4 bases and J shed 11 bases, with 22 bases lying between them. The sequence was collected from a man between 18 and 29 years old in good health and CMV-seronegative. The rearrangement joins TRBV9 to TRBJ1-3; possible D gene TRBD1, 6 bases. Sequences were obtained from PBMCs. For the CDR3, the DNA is TGTGCCAGCAGCCCTCGGGTTGACAGGACTTATCCCATATATTTT. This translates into CASSPRVDRTYPIYF.